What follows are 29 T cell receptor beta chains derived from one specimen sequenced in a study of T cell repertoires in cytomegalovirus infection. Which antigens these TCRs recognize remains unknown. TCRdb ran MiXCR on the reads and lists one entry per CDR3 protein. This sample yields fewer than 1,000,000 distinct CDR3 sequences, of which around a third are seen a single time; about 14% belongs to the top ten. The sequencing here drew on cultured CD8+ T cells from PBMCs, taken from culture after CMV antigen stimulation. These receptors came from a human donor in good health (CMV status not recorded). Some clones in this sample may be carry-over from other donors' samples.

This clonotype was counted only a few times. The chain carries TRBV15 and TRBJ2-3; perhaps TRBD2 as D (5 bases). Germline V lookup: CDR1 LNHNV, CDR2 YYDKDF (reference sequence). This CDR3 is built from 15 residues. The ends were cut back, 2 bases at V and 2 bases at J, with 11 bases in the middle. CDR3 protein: CATSRSRTSTDTQYF. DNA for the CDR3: TGTGCCACCAGCAGATCTCGGACTTCCACAGATACGCAGTATTTT.

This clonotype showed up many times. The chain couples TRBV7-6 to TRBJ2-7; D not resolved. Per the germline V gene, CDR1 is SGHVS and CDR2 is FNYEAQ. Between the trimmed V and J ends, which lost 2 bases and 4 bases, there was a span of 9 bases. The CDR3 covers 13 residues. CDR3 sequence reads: CASSLSIDYEQYF. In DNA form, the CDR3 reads TGTGCCAGCAGCTTAAGTATTGATTACGAGCAGTACTTC.

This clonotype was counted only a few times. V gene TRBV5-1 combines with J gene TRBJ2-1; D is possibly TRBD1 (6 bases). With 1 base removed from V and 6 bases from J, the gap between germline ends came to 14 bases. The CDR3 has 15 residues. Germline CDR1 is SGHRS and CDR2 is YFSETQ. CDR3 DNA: TGCGCCAGCAGCTTGAACCGGGACAACCTCAATGAGCAGTTCTTC. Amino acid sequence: CASSLNRDNLNEQFF.

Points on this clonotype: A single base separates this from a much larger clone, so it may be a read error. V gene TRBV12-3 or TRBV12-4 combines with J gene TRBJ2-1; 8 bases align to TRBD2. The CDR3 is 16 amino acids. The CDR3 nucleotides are TGTGCCAGCAGTCCCATCAGCGGGGGACTGTCGAATGAGCAGTTATTC. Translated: CASSPISGGLSNEQLF.

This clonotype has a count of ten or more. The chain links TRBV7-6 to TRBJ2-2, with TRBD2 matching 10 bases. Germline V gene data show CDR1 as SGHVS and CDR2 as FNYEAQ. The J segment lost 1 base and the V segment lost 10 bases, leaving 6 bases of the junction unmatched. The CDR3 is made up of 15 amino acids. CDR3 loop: CAITPSGGNTGELFF. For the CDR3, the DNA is TGTGCCATAACACCTAGCGGGGGGAACACCGGGGAGCTGTTTTTT.

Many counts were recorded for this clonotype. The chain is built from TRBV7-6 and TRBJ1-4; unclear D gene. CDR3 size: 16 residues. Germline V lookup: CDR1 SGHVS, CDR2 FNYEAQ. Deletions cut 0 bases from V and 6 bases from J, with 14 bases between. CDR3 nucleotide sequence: TGTGCCAGCAGCTTAGCATGGGGAGCGGGAGATGAAAAACTGTTTTTT. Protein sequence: CASSLAWGAGDEKLFF.

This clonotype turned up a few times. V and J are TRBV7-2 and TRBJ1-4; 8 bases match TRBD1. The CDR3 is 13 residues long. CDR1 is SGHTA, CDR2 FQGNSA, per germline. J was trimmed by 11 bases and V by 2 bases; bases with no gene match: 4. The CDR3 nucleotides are TGTGCCAGCAGCTTAAACAGGGGGGATAAACTGTTTTTT. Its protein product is CASSLNRGDKLFF.

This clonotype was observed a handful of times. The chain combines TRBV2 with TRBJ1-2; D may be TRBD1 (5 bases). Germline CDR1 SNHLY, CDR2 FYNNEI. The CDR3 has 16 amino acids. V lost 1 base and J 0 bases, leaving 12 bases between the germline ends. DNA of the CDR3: TGTGCCAGCAGTGAAGGCGGGGCCTCAGCTAACTATGGCTACACCTTC. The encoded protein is CASSEGGASANYGYTF.

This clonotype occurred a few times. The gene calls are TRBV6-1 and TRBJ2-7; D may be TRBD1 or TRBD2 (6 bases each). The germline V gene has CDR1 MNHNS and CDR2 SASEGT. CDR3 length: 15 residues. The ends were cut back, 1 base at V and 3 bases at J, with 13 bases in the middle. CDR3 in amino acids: CASSEVGGLIYEQYF. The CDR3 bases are TGTGCCAGCAGTGAAGTTGGGGGGCTCATCTACGAGCAGTACTTC.

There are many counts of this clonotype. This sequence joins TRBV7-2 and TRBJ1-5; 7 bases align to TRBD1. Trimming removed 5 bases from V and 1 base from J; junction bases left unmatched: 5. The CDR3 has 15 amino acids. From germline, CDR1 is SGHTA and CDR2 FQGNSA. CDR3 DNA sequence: TGTGCCAGCAGCCTTAAGGACAGGAGCAATCAGCCCCAGCATTTT. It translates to CASSLKDRSNQPQHF.

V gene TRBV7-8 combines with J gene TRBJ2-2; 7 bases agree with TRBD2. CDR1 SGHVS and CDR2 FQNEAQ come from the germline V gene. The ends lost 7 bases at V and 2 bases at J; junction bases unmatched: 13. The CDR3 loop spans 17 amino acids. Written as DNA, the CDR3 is TGTGCCAGCACCGACCCCCCAGCGGGGATAAACACCGGGGAGCTGTTTTTT. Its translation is CASTDPPAGINTGELFF.

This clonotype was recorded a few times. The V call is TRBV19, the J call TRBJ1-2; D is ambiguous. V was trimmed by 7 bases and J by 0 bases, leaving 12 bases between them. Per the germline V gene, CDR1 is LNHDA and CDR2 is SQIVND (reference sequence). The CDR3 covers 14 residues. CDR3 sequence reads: CASNWAETNYGYTF. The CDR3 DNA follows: TGTGCCAGTAACTGGGCAGAGACTAACTATGGCTACACCTTC.

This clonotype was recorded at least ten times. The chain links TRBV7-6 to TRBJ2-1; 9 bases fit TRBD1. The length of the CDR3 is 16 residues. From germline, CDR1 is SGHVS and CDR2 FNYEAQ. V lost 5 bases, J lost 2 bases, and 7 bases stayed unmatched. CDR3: CASSPGQGLTYNEQFF. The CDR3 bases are TGTGCCAGCAGCCCGGGACAGGGCTTGACCTACAATGAGCAGTTCTTC.

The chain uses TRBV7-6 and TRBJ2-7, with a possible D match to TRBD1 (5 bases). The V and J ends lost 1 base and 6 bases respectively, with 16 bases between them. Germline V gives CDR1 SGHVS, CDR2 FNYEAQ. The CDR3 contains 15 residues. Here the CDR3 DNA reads TGTGCCAGCAGCTTAGGCAGGGAACTATGGCGCGAGCAGTACGTC. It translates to CASSLGRELWREQYV.

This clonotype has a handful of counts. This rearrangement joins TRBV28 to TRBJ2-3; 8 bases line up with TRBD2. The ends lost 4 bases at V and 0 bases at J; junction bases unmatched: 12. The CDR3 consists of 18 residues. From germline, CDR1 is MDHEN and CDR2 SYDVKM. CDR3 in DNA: TGTGCCAGCAGTTACACGAGCCGGGGGGGCACGAGCACAGATACGCAGTATTTT. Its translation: CASSYTSRGGTSTDTQYF. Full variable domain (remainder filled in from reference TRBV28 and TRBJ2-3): DVKVTQSSRYLVKRTGEKVFLECVQDMDHENMFWYRQDPGLGLRLIYFSYDVKMKEKGDIPEGYSVSREKKERFSLILESASTNQTSMYLCASSYTSRGGTSTDTQYFGPGTRLTVL.

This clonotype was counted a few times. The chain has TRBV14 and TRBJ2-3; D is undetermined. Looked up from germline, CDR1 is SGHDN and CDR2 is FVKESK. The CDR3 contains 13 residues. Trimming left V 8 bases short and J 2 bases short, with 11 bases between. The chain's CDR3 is CASSQWITDTQYF. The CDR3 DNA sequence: TGTGCCAGCTCCCAATGGATCACAGATACGCAGTATTTT.

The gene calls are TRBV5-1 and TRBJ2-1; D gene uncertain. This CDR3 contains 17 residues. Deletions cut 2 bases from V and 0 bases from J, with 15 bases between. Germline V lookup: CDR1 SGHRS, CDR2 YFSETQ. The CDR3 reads CASSFNLLTSSYNEQFF. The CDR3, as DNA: TGCGCCAGCAGCTTTAATCTTCTAACTTCCTCCTACAATGAGCAGTTCTTC.

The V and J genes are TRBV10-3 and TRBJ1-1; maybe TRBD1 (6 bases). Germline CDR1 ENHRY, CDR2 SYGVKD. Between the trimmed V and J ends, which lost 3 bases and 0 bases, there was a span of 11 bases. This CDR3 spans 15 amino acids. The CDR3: CAISDPDSMNTEAFF. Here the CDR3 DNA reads TGTGCCATCAGTGATCCGGACAGTATGAACACTGAAGCTTTCTTT.

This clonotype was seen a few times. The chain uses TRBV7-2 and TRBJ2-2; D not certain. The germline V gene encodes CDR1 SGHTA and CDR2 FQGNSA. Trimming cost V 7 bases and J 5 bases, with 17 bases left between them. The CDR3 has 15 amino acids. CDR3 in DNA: TGTGCCAGCACCCAAGTGGCGGTATGGACCGGGGAGCTGTTTTTT. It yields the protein CASTQVAVWTGELFF. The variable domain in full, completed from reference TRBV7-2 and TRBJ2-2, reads GAGVSQSPSNKVTEKGKDVELRCDPISGHTALYWYRQSLGQGLEFLIYFQGNSAPDKSGLPSDRFSAERTGGSVSTLTIQRTQQEDSAVYLCASTQVAVWTGELFFGEGSRLTVL.

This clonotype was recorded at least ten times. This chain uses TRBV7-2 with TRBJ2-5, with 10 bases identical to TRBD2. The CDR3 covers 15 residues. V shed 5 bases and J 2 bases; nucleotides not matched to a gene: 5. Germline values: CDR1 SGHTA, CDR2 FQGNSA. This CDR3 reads CASSPGLAKQETQYF. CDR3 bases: TGTGCCAGCAGCCCGGGACTAGCGAAACAAGAGACCCAGTACTTC. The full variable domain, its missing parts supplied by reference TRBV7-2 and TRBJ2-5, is GAGVSQSPSNKVTEKGKDVELRCDPISGHTALYWYRQSLGQGLEFLIYFQGNSAPDKSGLPSDRFSAERTGGSVSTLTIQRTQQEDSAVYLCASSPGLAKQETQYFGPGTRLLVL.

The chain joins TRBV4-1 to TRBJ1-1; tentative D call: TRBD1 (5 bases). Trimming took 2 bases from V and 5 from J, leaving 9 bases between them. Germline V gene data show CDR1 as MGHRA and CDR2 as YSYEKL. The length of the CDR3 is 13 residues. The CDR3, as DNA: TGCGCCAGCAGCCAACAGGGCGATACTGAAGCTTTCTTT. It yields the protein CASSQQGDTEAFF.

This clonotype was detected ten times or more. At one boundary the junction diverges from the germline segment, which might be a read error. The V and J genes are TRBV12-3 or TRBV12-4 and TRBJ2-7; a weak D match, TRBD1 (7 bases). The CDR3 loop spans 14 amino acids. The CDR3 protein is CASSVAGGSYEQYF. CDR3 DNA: TGTGCCAGCAGTGTAGCAGGGGGGAGCTACGAGCAGTACTTC.

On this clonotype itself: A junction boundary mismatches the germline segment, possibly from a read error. Here the CDR3 reads CAGSLDELAGGLAKNIQYF. As DNA, the CDR3 is TGTGCCGGCAGCTTAGATGAGCTAGCGGGGGGGCTAGCCAAAAACATTCAGTACTTC. This chain uses TRBV11-2 with TRBJ2-4; 12 bases are a match to TRBD2. CDR3 size: 19 residues. The germline CDR1 and CDR2 sequences are SGHAT and FQNNGV.

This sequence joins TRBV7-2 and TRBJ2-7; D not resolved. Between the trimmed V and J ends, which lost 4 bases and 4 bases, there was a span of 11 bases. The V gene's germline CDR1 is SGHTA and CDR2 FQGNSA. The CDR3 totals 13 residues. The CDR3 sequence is CASSYEPVYEQYF. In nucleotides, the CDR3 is TGTGCCAGCAGCTACGAACCGGTTTACGAGCAGTACTTC.

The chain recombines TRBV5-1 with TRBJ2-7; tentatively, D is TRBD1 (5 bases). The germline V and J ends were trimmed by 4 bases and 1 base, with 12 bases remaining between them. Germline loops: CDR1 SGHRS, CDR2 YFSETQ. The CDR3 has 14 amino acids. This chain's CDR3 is CASSPRAGSYEQYF. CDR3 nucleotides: TGCGCCAGCAGCCCCCGGGCAGGGTCCTACGAGCAGTACTTC.

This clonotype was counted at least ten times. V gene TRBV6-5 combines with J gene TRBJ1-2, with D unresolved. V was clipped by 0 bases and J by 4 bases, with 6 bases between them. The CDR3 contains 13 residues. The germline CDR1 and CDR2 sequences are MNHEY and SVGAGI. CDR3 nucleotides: TGTGCCAGCAGTTACTCGACCGGCTATGGCTACACCTTC. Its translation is CASSYSTGYGYTF.

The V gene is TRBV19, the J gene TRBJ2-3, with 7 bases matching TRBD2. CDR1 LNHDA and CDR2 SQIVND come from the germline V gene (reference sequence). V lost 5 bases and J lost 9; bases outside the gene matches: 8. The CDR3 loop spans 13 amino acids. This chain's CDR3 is CASSPELARTQYF. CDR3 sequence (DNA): TGTGCCAGTAGTCCGGAACTAGCGCGGACGCAGTATTTT.

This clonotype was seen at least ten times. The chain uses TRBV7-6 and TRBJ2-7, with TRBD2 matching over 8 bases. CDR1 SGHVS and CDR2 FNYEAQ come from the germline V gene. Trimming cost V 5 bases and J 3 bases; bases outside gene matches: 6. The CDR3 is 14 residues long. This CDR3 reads CASSHSGVGYEQYF. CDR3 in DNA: TGTGCCAGCAGCCATAGCGGGGTAGGCTACGAGCAGTACTTC.

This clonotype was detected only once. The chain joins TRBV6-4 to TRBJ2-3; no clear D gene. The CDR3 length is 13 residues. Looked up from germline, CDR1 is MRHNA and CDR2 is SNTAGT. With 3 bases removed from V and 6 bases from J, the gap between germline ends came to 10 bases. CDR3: CASSEVYGDTQYF. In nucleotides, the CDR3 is TGTGCCAGCAGTGAAGTTTACGGGGATACGCAGTATTTT.